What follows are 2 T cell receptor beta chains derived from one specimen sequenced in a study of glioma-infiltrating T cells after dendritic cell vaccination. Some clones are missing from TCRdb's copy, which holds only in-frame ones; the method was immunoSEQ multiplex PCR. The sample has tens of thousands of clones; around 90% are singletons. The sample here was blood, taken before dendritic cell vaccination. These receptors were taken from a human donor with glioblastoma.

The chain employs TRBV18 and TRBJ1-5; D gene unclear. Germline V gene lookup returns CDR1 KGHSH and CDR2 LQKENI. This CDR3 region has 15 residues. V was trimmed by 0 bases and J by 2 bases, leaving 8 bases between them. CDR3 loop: CASSPPWGGNQPQHF. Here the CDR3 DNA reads TGTGCCAGCTCACCACCGTGGGGAGGCAATCAGCCCCAGCATTTT.

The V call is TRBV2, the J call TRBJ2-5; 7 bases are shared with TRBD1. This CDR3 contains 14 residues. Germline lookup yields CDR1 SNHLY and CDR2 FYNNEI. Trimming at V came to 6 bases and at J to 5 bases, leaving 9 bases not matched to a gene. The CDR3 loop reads CASRRGGPRETQYF. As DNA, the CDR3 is TGTGCCAGCAGGAGAGGGGGCCCACGGGAGACCCAGTACTTC.